This record covers a single TCR beta chain. Its specificity is not known. Trimming stripped 0 bases from V and 4 bases from J, with 12 bases between. Germline CDR1 and CDR2: MNHNY and SVGAGI (reference sequence). The CDR3 is 15 amino acids. These data belong to a study of blood T cells in healthy people across ages. Findings and caveats of the study: There were more naive CD4+ cells and higher diversity in long-lived donors than in aged donors.

Combining a sample-barcoded 5' primer with a J-beta primer mix, a second PCR ran for about 6 to 12 cycles. One entry per CDR3 protein, called by TCRdb with MiXCR from the 5' RACE reads. The sample yields 1,500,000 or so distinct CDR3 sequences, about 45% seen once. The sequence was collected from a woman aged 18-35 years in good health. The sequenced material came from blood. This sequence joins TRBV6-6 and TRBJ1-2; TRBD1 might be the D (5 bases). This CDR3 reads CASSYSGRAGYGYTF. The CDR3 coding sequence is TGTGCCAGCAGTTACTCCGGCAGGGCCGGCTATGGCTACACCTTC.